This T cell receptor beta chain is drawn from a study of yellow fever vaccine responses in identical twins (dated by TCRdb to about 2018). At the level of the whole study: Focusing on identical twins, the study followed the T cell clones that responded to the vaccine, and did so with precision.

The CDR3 holds 12 amino acids from the cysteine to the phenylalanine. Left in the record is the CDR3 DNA by itself, 36 bases read in frame from the first base. A distance of 5 bases separates the germline ends of V and J, which lose 4 bases and 4 bases respectively. Library preparation employed RT-PCR. Sequencing was performed on an Illumina HiSeq 2500. Using fastp trimming at Q25 and MiXCR clonotype assembly, TCRdb reanalyzed the public sequencing data and kept in-frame beta chains. Every CDR3 protein is listed once, alongside the most common genes and DNA of its rows. The sample table holds more than 2,500 distinct CDR3 sequences, of which around 89% were seen once. Of the sample, over 1.5% falls within the top ten clones. Results and caveats for the whole study, not just this receptor: The authors reported that the T cell response to vaccination in identical twins appeared partly convergent and partly personalized.

With regard to this clonotype: Its antigen remains unidentified. No much larger clone is present one base from it, and per-base qualities are unavailable.

The chain couples TRBV12-3 or TRBV12-4 to TRBJ1-3; no D segment can be confidently identified. This TCR came from a female donor who received the yellow fever vaccine. Specimen: T cells from blood (PBMCs), unsorted or a sorted subset (not recorded which), collected before or after yellow fever vaccination (not recorded which). The CDR3 region: CASSSPGNTIYF. The DNA sequence is TGTGCCAGCAGTTCCCCCGGAAACACCATATATTTT.